The 9 T cell receptor beta chains reported below all come from one sample, sequenced in a study of blood T cell repertoires in COVID-19. Clones were read by immunoSEQ multiplex PCR, and TCRdb kept only the in-frame ones, dropping some. The table records 390,000 or so clones, 87% of them present only once. The sequencing sample was made of peripheral blood. These receptor sequences come from a woman between 25 and 40 years old with COVID-19, enrolled during active disease.

V is TRBV28 and J is TRBJ1-2; 7 nucleotides align to TRBD1. After removal of 6 bases from V and 3 bases from J, the junction contained 13 bases not matched to a gene. From germline, CDR1 is MDHEN and CDR2 SYDVKM. This CDR3 is built from 16 residues. For the CDR3, the DNA is TGTGCCAGCAGAGTTTCTGGGGGCAGGGGGGACTATGGCTACACCTTC. This translates into CASRVSGGRGDYGYTF.

The rearrangement links TRBV11-1 to TRBJ2-3; no clear D. V was cut by 8 bases and J by 0 bases, with 12 bases left in between. The CDR3 runs 14 residues. Germline CDR1 is SGHAT and CDR2 is FQDESV (reference sequence). The DNA of the CDR3 is TGTGCCAGCTGGATCCGGGTTAGCACAGATACGCAGTATTTT. Its protein product is CASWIRVSTDTQYF.

V and J are TRBV7-2 and TRBJ2-3; a possible D gene is TRBD1 (5 bases). Trimming cost V 0 bases and J 6 bases, with 7 bases left between them. Germline V gene data show CDR1 as SGHTA and CDR2 as FQGNSA. The CDR3 loop spans 13 amino acids. The CDR3 spells CASSLAAGDTQYF. Here the CDR3 DNA reads TGTGCCAGCAGCTTAGCGGCAGGGGATACGCAGTATTTT.

This chain links TRBV9 with TRBJ2-7; TRBD2 might be the D (7 bases). The germline V gene has CDR1 SGDLS and CDR2 YYNGEE. CDR3 size: 15 residues. Trimming took 4 bases from V and 6 from J, leaving 20 bases between them. CDR3 coding DNA: TGTGCCAGCAGCCCGAAAGGGGGGGGGCCTGGCGAGCAGTACTTC. Its translation is CASSPKGGGPGEQYF.

The chain combines TRBV25-1 with TRBJ2-5; 7 nucleotides align to TRBD1. After removal of 8 bases from V and 4 bases from J, the junction contained 7 bases not matched to a gene. The germline V gene has CDR1 MGHDK and CDR2 SYGVNS. This CDR3 is built from 13 residues. CDR3 residues: CASGDSKGETQYF. CDR3 in DNA: TGTGCCAGCGGGGACAGTAAGGGAGAGACCCAGTACTTC. Complete variable domain (other parts from reference TRBV25-1 and TRBJ2-5): EADIYQTPRYLVIGTGKKITLECSQTMGHDKMYWYQQDPGMELHLIHYSYGVNSTEKGDLSSESTVSRIRTEHFPLTLESARPSHTSQYLCASGDSKGETQYFGPGTRLLVL.

The chain is built from TRBV9 and TRBJ2-7; maybe TRBD2 (7 bases). Trimming shortened V by 3 bases and J by 6 bases, and 22 bases separated the two germline ends. This CDR3 has 16 amino acids. Germline CDR1 and CDR2: SGDLS and YYNGEE. CDR3 region: CASSATRGRAGAEQYF. DNA for the CDR3: TGTGCCAGCAGCGCCACCAGGGGCAGGGCGGGGGCCGAGCAGTACTTC.

The V and J genes are TRBV7-8 and TRBJ2-7; D uncertain. CDR3 length: 11 amino acids. Trimming removed 5 bases at V and 4 bases at J, with 6 bases between. From germline, CDR1 is SGHVS and CDR2 FQNEAQ. The CDR3 bases are TGTGCCAGCAGCCAACAATACGAGCAGTACTTC. It is translated as CASSQQYEQYF.

V and J are TRBV4-1 and TRBJ2-7; 11 bases are shared with TRBD2. Germline loops: CDR1 MGHRA, CDR2 YSYEKL. V lost 5 bases to trimming and J lost 0 bases; unmatched junction nucleotides: 3. CDR3 length: 15 residues. CDR3 sequence reads: CASSGTSGNSYEQYF. CDR3 nucleotides: TGCGCCAGCAGCGGGACTAGCGGAAACTCCTACGAGCAGTACTTC.

The chain's CDR3 is CAWGGQLQETQYF. In DNA form, the CDR3 reads TGTGCCTGGGGGGGACAGTTACAAGAGACCCAGTACTTC. The V call is TRBV30, the J call TRBJ2-5; 7 nucleotides agree with TRBD1. J was trimmed by 2 bases and V by 5 bases; bases with no gene match: 5. CDR1 and CDR2 from the germline V gene are GTSNPN and SVGIG (reference sequence). This CDR3 is 13 amino acids long.